The rows below give T cell receptor beta chains drawn from one sample of a study of blood T cell repertoires in COVID-19. The protocol was immunoSEQ multiplex PCR, while the TCRdb copy is restricted to in-frame clones and leaves out a portion. The sample carries about 320,000 clones, more than 90% recorded once. The sequenced sample was PBMCs or T cells enriched from blood (not recorded which). These receptors were collected from a woman aged 25 to 39 who had been exposed to COVID-19. Each CDR3 is given without its conserved first and last residue. Fields, in order: J gene, V gene, clone size, CDR3 protein. Size tells how often a clone was seen (once, few, many) or the class of an expanded clone, and some rows leave it out.

j_call: TRBJ2-3; v_call: TRBV6-2/TRBV6-3; clone_size: NA; cdr3_aa: ASSPSTGRGDTQY
j_call: TRBJ2-2; v_call: TRBV5-4; clone_size: NA; cdr3_aa: ASSWGGPGELF
j_call: TRBJ1-1; v_call: TRBV18; clone_size: NA; cdr3_aa: ASSQRVGNTEAF
j_call: TRBJ1-3; v_call: TRBV5-1; clone_size: NA; cdr3_aa: ASSLDRPGNTIY
j_call: TRBJ1-5; v_call: TRBV6-4; clone_size: NA; cdr3_aa: ASSETGGRGNQPQH
j_call: TRBJ1-2; v_call: TRBV4-2; clone_size: NA; cdr3_aa: ASSQAGDSPTYGYT
j_call: TRBJ2-7; v_call: TRBV2; clone_size: NA; cdr3_aa: ASSEEQGASYEQY
j_call: TRBJ2-7; v_call: TRBV18; clone_size: NA; cdr3_aa: ASSPPSSYEQY
j_call: TRBJ2-7; v_call: TRBV12-3/TRBV12-4; clone_size: NA; cdr3_aa: ASGDNPYEQY
j_call: TRBJ1-2; v_call: TRBV7-8; clone_size: NA; cdr3_aa: ASSLGSTVYGYT
j_call: TRBJ1-1; v_call: TRBV10-3; clone_size: NA; cdr3_aa: AISDGQGGTAEAF
j_call: TRBJ1-1; v_call: TRBV19; clone_size: NA; cdr3_aa: ASSQGMEWNTEAF
j_call: TRBJ2-4; v_call: TRBV18; clone_size: NA; cdr3_aa: ASSPPVPTDPIAKNIQY
j_call: TRBJ1-5; v_call: TRBV19; clone_size: NA; cdr3_aa: ASSPGGRPQH
j_call: TRBJ2-1; v_call: TRBV4-2; clone_size: once; cdr3_aa: ASSLSWRGGRDEQF
j_call: TRBJ1-1; v_call: TRBV27; clone_size: few; cdr3_aa: ASSSIRVNTEAF
j_call: TRBJ1-1; v_call: TRBV5-6; clone_size: NA; cdr3_aa: ASSENRRGAF
j_call: TRBJ1-1; v_call: TRBV5-5; clone_size: NA; cdr3_aa: ASSLDDRGWGNTEAF
j_call: TRBJ1-5; v_call: TRBV27; clone_size: NA; cdr3_aa: ASSWGGGAQH
j_call: TRBJ1-6; v_call: TRBV9; clone_size: NA; cdr3_aa: ASSALTGSNSPLH
j_call: TRBJ1-5; v_call: TRBV7-8; clone_size: NA; cdr3_aa: ASSFLNQPQH
j_call: TRBJ2-1; v_call: TRBV7-6; clone_size: NA; cdr3_aa: ASSLDGATEQF
j_call: TRBJ2-5; v_call: TRBV6-6; clone_size: NA; cdr3_aa: ASTGLAGVQETQY
j_call: TRBJ2-7; v_call: TRBV2; clone_size: few; cdr3_aa: ASGGDSYEQY
j_call: TRBJ1-4; v_call: TRBV18; clone_size: NA; cdr3_aa: ASSPRQVATNEKLF
j_call: TRBJ2-1; v_call: TRBV11-2; clone_size: NA; cdr3_aa: ASSFGTGGAYNEQF
j_call: TRBJ2-3; v_call: TRBV2; clone_size: NA; cdr3_aa: ASSEASGGAFTSTDTQY
j_call: TRBJ1-5; v_call: TRBV7-8; clone_size: NA; cdr3_aa: ASSLITLGGNQPQH
j_call: TRBJ2-5; v_call: TRBV7-2; clone_size: NA; cdr3_aa: ASSLGEGRQETQY
j_call: TRBJ2-5; v_call: TRBV5-4; clone_size: NA; cdr3_aa: ASSLDRGGQETQY
j_call: TRBJ1-2; v_call: TRBV4-3; clone_size: NA; cdr3_aa: ASSQDRNPNYGYT
j_call: TRBJ1-3; v_call: TRBV11-2; clone_size: NA; cdr3_aa: ASSLVGWTRNSGNTIY
j_call: TRBJ1-6; v_call: TRBV3-1/TRBV3-2; clone_size: NA; cdr3_aa: ASSQDVSPLH
j_call: TRBJ2-5; v_call: TRBV6-5; clone_size: NA; cdr3_aa: ASSYSLSTETQY
j_call: TRBJ1-2; v_call: TRBV27; clone_size: NA; cdr3_aa: ASSFPGTGGYGYT
j_call: TRBJ1-2; v_call: TRBV19; clone_size: NA; cdr3_aa: ASSIRVQGSYGYT
j_call: TRBJ1-2; v_call: TRBV10-2; clone_size: NA; cdr3_aa: ASRRGQGTNYGYT
j_call: TRBJ2-3; v_call: TRBV5-1; clone_size: NA; cdr3_aa: ASQRVQRDTQY
j_call: TRBJ1-1; v_call: TRBV7-9; clone_size: NA; cdr3_aa: ASSFSMNTEAF
j_call: TRBJ1-1; v_call: TRBV6-1; clone_size: NA; cdr3_aa: ASSEQGAATEAF
j_call: TRBJ2-5; v_call: TRBV6-2/TRBV6-3; clone_size: NA; cdr3_aa: ASSSWTSGGRETQY
j_call: TRBJ2-7; v_call: TRBV7-9; clone_size: NA; cdr3_aa: ASSVTGSSYEQY
j_call: TRBJ1-4; v_call: TRBV29-1; clone_size: NA; cdr3_aa: SVDGGREKLF
j_call: TRBJ2-5; v_call: TRBV27; clone_size: few; cdr3_aa: ASKTGSFQETQY
j_call: TRBJ1-2; v_call: TRBV5-1; clone_size: once; cdr3_aa: ASSLGGVDGYT
j_call: TRBJ1-2; v_call: TRBV12-3/TRBV12-4; clone_size: NA; cdr3_aa: ASSPSGLYGYT